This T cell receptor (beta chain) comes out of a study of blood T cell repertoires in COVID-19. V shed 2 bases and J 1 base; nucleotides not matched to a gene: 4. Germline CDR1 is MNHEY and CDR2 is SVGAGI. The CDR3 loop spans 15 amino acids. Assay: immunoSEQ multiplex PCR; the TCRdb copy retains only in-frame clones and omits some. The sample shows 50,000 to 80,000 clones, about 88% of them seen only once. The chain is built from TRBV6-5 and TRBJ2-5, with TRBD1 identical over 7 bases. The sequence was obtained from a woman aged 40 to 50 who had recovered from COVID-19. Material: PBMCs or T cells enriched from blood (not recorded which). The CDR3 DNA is TGTGCCAGCAGTTACGGGTGGGACAGCCAAGAGACCCAGTACTTC. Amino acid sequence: CASSYGWDSQETQYF.